The entry below gives a single T cell receptor beta chain sequence along with its context. What it binds is unknown. Enrollment shut out patients with autoimmune disease history or systemic immunosuppression. The protocol was immunoSEQ multiplex PCR, while the TCRdb copy is restricted to in-frame clones and leaves out a portion. The data contain 90,000 to 100,000 clones, approximately 90% of them seen just once; the ten biggest clones take up 0.5%. The data stem from a study of OX40 agonist ivuxolimab in advanced cancers. Across the whole study: Patients were approximately 80% male with ages roughly 20 to 90, mean about 65.

Study results and limitations: Dosing at 0.1 to 3.0 mg/kg was accompanied by clonal expansion of CD4+ and CD8+ blood T cells by week 6.

This TCR was recovered from an adult with an advanced solid tumor such as melanoma, head and neck, liver or kidney cancer. Sequencing was performed on CD4+ or CD8+ T cells sorted from blood, taken in a trial of the OX40 agonist ivuxolimab.

This CDR3 is CASSPSLADAYNEQFF. Written as DNA, the CDR3 is TGTGCCAGCAGCCCCTCCCTGGCTGACGCCTACAATGAGCAGTTCTTC. V gene TRBV4-2 combines with J gene TRBJ2-1; D unresolved. V was pared by 4 bases and J by 2 bases, with 15 bases between. The CDR3 extends over 16 amino acids. Germline CDR1 is LGHNA and CDR2 is YNFKEQ.